One sample yielded the 21 T cell receptor beta chains listed below, sequenced in a study of blood T cell repertoires in COVID-19. Assay: immunoSEQ multiplex PCR; the TCRdb copy retains only in-frame clones and omits some. The sample shows about 89,000 clones, roughly 78% of them seen only once. The sequenced sample consisted of peripheral blood. These receptors all stem from a woman over 75 with acute or convalescent COVID-19.

The chain employs TRBV18 and TRBJ2-3; D might be TRBD1 (6 bases). V was cut by 6 bases and J by 6 bases, with 19 bases left in between. Germline CDR1 and CDR2: KGHSH and LQKENI. This CDR3 has 15 amino acids. DNA of the CDR3: TGTGCCAGCTCTCCCCCCTCGGGTACAGGGGATACGCAGTATTTT. Amino acid sequence: CASSPPSGTGDTQYF.

The rearrangement uses TRBV7-9 and TRBJ1-1; TRBD1 agrees at 8 bases. Germline CDR1 reads SEHNR; CDR2 reads FQNEAQ (reference sequence). J was trimmed by 6 bases and V by 8 bases; bases with no gene match: 11. CDR3 length: 14 amino acids. The CDR3 nucleotides are TGTGCCAGCGGTCAGGGACAGGTGGGATCTGAAGCTTTCTTT. This gives the protein CASGQGQVGSEAFF. Complete variable domain (other parts from reference TRBV7-9 and TRBJ1-1): DTGVSQNPRHKITKRGQNVTFRCDPISEHNRLYWYRQTLGQGPEFLTYFQNEAQLEKSRLLSDRFSAERPKGSFSTLEIQRTEQGDSAMYLCASGQGQVGSEAFFGQGTRLTVV.

The chain carries TRBV5-4 and TRBJ1-3; no firm D call. Germline CDR1 and CDR2: SGHNT and YYREEE (reference sequence). V dropped 1 base and J dropped 0 bases, with 17 bases sitting between them. The CDR3 consists of 18 residues. The CDR3 is CASSLLGGYTSSGNTIYF. The CDR3, as DNA: TGTGCCAGCAGCTTGTTGGGAGGTTACACGAGCTCTGGAAACACCATATATTTT. The full variable domain, with the rest looked up from reference TRBV5-4 and TRBJ1-3, is ETGVTQSPTHLIKTRGQQVTLRCSSQSGHNTVSWYQQALGQGPQFIFQYYREEENGRGNFPPRFSGLQFPNYSSELNVNALELDDSALYLCASSLLGGYTSSGNTIYFGEGSWLTVV.

The J gene is TRBJ2-5, the V gene TRBV2; 9 nucleotides align to TRBD2. The CDR3 covers 17 residues. J was trimmed by 1 base and V by 2 bases; bases with no gene match: 8. The V gene's germline CDR1 is SNHLY and CDR2 FYNNEI. As DNA, the CDR3 is TGTGCCAGCAGTGAAACCCTAGCGGGGACCATCCAAGAGACCCAGTACTTC. Protein sequence: CASSETLAGTIQETQYF.

This chain connects TRBV4-2 to TRBJ2-2, with TRBD2 identical over 9 bases. The germline CDR1 and CDR2 sequences are LGHNA and YNFKEQ. CDR3 size: 18 residues. The junction had 13 bases not matched to a gene; V was cut back by 1 base and J by 7 bases. CDR3 region: CASSQVGALAGFGGELFF. Here the CDR3 DNA reads TGTGCCAGCAGCCAAGTTGGAGCCCTAGCGGGGTTCGGCGGGGAGCTGTTTTTT.

The chain carries TRBV4-2 and TRBJ2-1; 7 bases fit TRBD2. Germline V gene sequence: CDR1 LGHNA, CDR2 YNFKEQ. The CDR3 has 17 residues. With 0 bases clipped from V and 1 base from J, the junction kept 6 bases outside the gene matches. CDR3 nucleotides: TGTGCCAGCAGCCAAGATCGTCGCGGGAGTTCCTACAATGAGCAGTTCTTC. The encoded protein is CASSQDRRGSSYNEQFF.

The J gene is TRBJ2-3, the V gene TRBV6-5; 8 positions agree with TRBD2. The germline gives CDR1 MNHEY, CDR2 SVGAGI. CDR3 length: 15 amino acids. Germline trimming cut 7 bases from V and 0 bases from J; bases unmatched to any gene: 6. The CDR3 loop is CASTVAGTSTDTQYF. The CDR3 DNA reads TGTGCCAGCACCGTAGCGGGAACTAGCACAGATACGCAGTATTTT.

This rearrangement joins TRBV30 to TRBJ2-5; possibly TRBD2 for D (5 bases). With 2 bases removed from V and 7 bases from J, the gap between germline ends came to 14 bases. CDR1 is GTSNPN and CDR2 is SVGIG in the germline V gene (reference sequence). The CDR3 contains 13 residues. The CDR3 region is CAWSSGVSWTQYF. The CDR3 DNA reads TGTGCCTGGAGTTCCGGGGTCAGTTGGACCCAGTACTTC.

The V gene is TRBV9, the J gene TRBJ2-3; 7 bases are a match to TRBD1. The ends lost 0 bases at V and 7 bases at J; junction bases unmatched: 2. The V gene's germline CDR1 is SGDLS and CDR2 YYNGEE. The length of the CDR3 is 13 residues. The CDR3 DNA reads TGTGCCAGCAGCGTAGACAGGGGCAATACGCAGTATTTT. Amino acid sequence: CASSVDRGNTQYF. The full variable domain, completed using reference TRBV9 and TRBJ2-3, is DSGVTQTPKHLITATGQRVTLRCSPRSGDLSVYWYQQSLDQGLQFLIQYYNGEERAKGNILERFSAQQFPDLHSELNLSSLELGDSALYFCASSVDRGNTQYFGPGTRLTVL.

The rearrangement links TRBV5-5 to TRBJ2-5, with 8 bases identical to TRBD1. Germline V gene data show CDR1 as SGHKS and CDR2 as YYEKEE (reference sequence). After removal of 4 bases from V and 5 bases from J, the junction contained 4 bases not matched to a gene. The CDR3 runs 13 residues. The CDR3 region is CASSSRGRETQYF. CDR3 nucleotide sequence: TGTGCCAGCAGCAGCAGGGGGCGGGAGACCCAGTACTTC. The complete variable domain, with remaining parts taken from reference TRBV5-5 and TRBJ2-5, reads DAGVTQSPTHLIKTRGQQVTLRCSPISGHKSVSWYQQVLGQGPQFIFQYYEKEERGRGNFPDRFSARQFPNYSSELNVNALLLGDSALYLCASSSRGRETQYFGPGTRLLVL.

The chain recombines TRBV5-1 with TRBJ1-1; D might be TRBD1 (5 bases). This CDR3 spans 14 amino acids. Trimming shortened V by 5 bases and J by 1 base, and 12 bases separated the two germline ends. CDR1 is SGHRS and CDR2 is YFSETQ in the germline V gene. The DNA of the CDR3 is TGCGCCAGCAGGCCAGGGATAGGGAACACTGAAGCTTTCTTT. Its translation is CASRPGIGNTEAFF.

This clone showed up just a few times. This chain connects TRBV27 to TRBJ1-6; D is possibly TRBD1 (5 bases). CDR3 size: 16 residues. With 1 base removed from V and 5 bases from J, the gap between germline ends came to 12 bases. CDR1 is MNHEY and CDR2 is SMNVEV in the germline V gene (reference sequence). The CDR3 loop reads CASSLYPPGDNSPLHF. The CDR3 bases are TGTGCCAGCAGTTTATACCCGCCGGGGGATAATTCACCCCTCCACTTT.

This chain connects TRBV18 to TRBJ1-2, with D unresolved. CDR3 size: 16 residues. V was pared by 3 bases and J by 5 bases, with 19 bases between. Germline CDR1 and CDR2: KGHSH and LQKENI. The CDR3 spells CASSPPTIASPYGYTF. The CDR3 coding sequence is TGTGCCAGCTCACCGCCGACAATCGCCAGCCCATATGGCTACACCTTC. The variable domain in full, with the rest retrieved from reference TRBV18 and TRBJ1-2, is NAGVMQNPRHLVRRRGQEARLRCSPMKGHSHVYWYRQLPEEGLKFMVYLQKENIIDESGMPKERFSAEFPKEGPSILRIQQVVRGDSAAYFCASSPPTIASPYGYTFGSGTRLTVV.

In this sample, this clone turned up once. The chain recombines TRBV5-1 with TRBJ1-2, with D uncertain. Germline V lookup: CDR1 SGHRS, CDR2 YFSETQ. V lost 4 bases, J lost 4 bases, and 23 bases lay in between. The CDR3 has 17 residues. The CDR3 protein is CASSVSLAGSSPYGYTF. Here the CDR3 DNA reads TGCGCCAGCAGCGTGTCCCTTGCGGGGTCTTCACCCTATGGCTACACCTTC.

Only a few counts were recorded for this clone. The chain carries TRBV9 and TRBJ2-7, with D perhaps matching TRBD2 (5 bases). Trimming cost V 4 bases and J 6 bases, with 20 bases left between them. Per the germline V gene, CDR1 is SGDLS and CDR2 is YYNGEE. This CDR3 region has 15 residues. The CDR3 DNA sequence: TGTGCCAGCAGCCCGCGAGGGTCTGAAGTCTCCGAGCAGTACTTC. Its protein product is CASSPRGSEVSEQYF. Together with reference TRBV9 and TRBJ2-7, the CDR3 gives the full variable domain: DSGVTQTPKHLITATGQRVTLRCSPRSGDLSVYWYQQSLDQGLQFLIQYYNGEERAKGNILERFSAQQFPDLHSELNLSSLELGDSALYFCASSPRGSEVSEQYFGPGTRLTVT.

CDR3 DNA: TGTGCCAGCAGCTTAGTTTTGCGGGAGGGCCAGGAGACCCAGTACTTC. Its protein product is CASSLVLREGQETQYF. This chain uses TRBV7-8 with TRBJ2-5; 9 positions agree with TRBD2. This CDR3 spans 16 amino acids. Losses at the gene ends were 1 base for V and 5 bases for J; bases not matched to a gene: 8. Germline V gene data show CDR1 as SGHVS and CDR2 as FQNEAQ. The full variable domain, rest sourced from reference TRBV7-8 and TRBJ2-5, is GAGVSQSPRYKVAKRGQDVALRCDPISGHVSLFWYQQALGQGPEFLTYFQNEAQLDKSGLPSDRFFAERPEGSVSTLKIQRTQQEDSAVYLCASSLVLREGQETQYFGPGTRLLVL.

The rearrangement links TRBV7-9 to TRBJ1-2; a possible D gene is TRBD1 (6 bases). The V end was cut by 4 bases, the J end by 0 bases, with 9 bases between. Germline CDR1 SEHNR, CDR2 FQNEAQ (reference sequence). The CDR3 is made up of 14 amino acids. CDR3 bases: TGTGCCAGCAGCTCTCGACAGGCTAACTATGGCTACACCTTC. It encodes CASSSRQANYGYTF.

This clone was found a few times. The chain recombines TRBV7-9 with TRBJ2-5; TRBD1 agrees at 7 bases. The CDR3 is made up of 14 amino acids. CDR1 is SEHNR and CDR2 is FQNEAQ in the germline V gene (reference sequence). V lost 7 bases to trimming and J lost 2 bases; unmatched junction nucleotides: 7. The CDR3 DNA sequence: TGTGCCAGCATCCAAGGGGGCAGACAAGAGACCCAGTACTTC. Protein sequence: CASIQGGRQETQYF.

The gene calls are TRBV7-8 and TRBJ2-7; TRBD2 might be the D (7 bases). The CDR3 has 15 residues. The germline CDR1 and CDR2 sequences are SGHVS and FQNEAQ. With 2 bases removed from V and 6 bases from J, the gap between germline ends came to 17 bases. CDR3 sequence reads: CASSLLEAGASEQYF. Written as DNA, the CDR3 is TGTGCCAGCAGCTTACTAGAGGCGGGGGCTAGCGAGCAGTACTTC.

This clone was seen a handful of times. The chain employs TRBV5-1 and TRBJ2-5; 12 bases match TRBD2. The CDR3 runs to 17 residues. Trimming took 0 bases from V and 5 from J; bases not matched to a gene: 8. Germline V gene sequence: CDR1 SGHRS, CDR2 YFSETQ. CDR3 amino acids: CASSLVSSGRASETQYF. The DNA for the CDR3 is TGCGCCAGCAGCTTGGTGTCTAGCGGGAGGGCCAGTGAGACCCAGTACTTC.

The chain couples TRBV2 to TRBJ1-5, with a possible D match to TRBD1 (6 bases). This CDR3 is built from 13 residues. Germline CDR1 and CDR2: SNHLY and FYNNEI. Trimming took off 7 bases at V and 3 bases at J, with 10 bases between the two ends. The CDR3 loop is CASTDRNNQPQHF. The CDR3 DNA reads as TGTGCCAGCACCGACAGGAACAATCAGCCCCAGCATTTT. Looking up the rest from reference TRBV2 and TRBJ1-5 gives the full variable domain: EPEVTQTPSHQVTQMGQEVILRCVPISNHLYFYWYRQILGQKVEFLVSFYNNEISEKSEIFDDQFSVERPDGSNFTLKIRSTKLEDSAMYFCASTDRNNQPQHFGDGTRLSIL.